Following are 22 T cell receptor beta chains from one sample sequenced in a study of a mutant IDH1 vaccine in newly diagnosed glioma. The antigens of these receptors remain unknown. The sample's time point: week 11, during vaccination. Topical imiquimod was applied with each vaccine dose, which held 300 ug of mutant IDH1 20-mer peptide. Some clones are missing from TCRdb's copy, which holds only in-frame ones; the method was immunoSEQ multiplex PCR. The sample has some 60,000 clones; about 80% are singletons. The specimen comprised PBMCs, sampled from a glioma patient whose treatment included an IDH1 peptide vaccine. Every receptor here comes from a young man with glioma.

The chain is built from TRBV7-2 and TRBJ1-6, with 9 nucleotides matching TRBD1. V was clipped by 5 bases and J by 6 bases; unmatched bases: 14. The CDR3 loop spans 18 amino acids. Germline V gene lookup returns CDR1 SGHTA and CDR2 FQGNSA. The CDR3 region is CASSPNSFRTGVNSPLHF. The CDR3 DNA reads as TGTGCCAGCAGCCCCAATTCGTTCCGGACAGGGGTTAATTCACCCCTCCACTTT.

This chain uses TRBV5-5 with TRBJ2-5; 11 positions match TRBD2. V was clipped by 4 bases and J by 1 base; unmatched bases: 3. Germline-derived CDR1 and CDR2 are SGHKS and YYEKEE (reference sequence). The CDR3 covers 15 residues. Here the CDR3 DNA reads TGTGCCAGCAGCAGACTAGCGGGGTTCCAAGAGACCCAGTACTTC. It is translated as CASSRLAGFQETQYF.

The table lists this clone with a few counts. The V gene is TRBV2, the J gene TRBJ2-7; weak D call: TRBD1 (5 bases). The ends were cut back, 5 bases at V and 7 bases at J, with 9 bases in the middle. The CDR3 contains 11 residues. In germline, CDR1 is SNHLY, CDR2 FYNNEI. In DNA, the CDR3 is TGTGCCAGCAGTCCGGACACAGAGCAGTACTTC. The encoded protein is CASSPDTEQYF.

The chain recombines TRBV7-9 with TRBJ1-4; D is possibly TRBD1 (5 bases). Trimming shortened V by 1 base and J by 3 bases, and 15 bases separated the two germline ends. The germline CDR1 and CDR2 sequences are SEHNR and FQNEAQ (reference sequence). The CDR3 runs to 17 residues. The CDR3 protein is CASSLGGRISANEKLFF. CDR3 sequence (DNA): TGTGCCAGCAGCTTAGGGGGCAGGATTTCGGCTAATGAAAAACTGTTTTTT.

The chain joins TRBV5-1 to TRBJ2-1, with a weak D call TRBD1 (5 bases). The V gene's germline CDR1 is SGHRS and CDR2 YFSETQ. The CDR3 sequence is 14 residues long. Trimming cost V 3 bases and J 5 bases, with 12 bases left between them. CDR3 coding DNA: TGCGCCAGCAGCTCCCTAGACAGAAACAATGAGCAGTTCTTC. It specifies CASSSLDRNNEQFF.

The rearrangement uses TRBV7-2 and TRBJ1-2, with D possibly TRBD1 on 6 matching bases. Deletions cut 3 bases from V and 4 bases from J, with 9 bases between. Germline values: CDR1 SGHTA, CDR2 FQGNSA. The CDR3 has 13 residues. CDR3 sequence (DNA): TGTGCCAGCAGCTTGGGACAAGGCTATGGCTACACCTTC. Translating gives CASSLGQGYGYTF.

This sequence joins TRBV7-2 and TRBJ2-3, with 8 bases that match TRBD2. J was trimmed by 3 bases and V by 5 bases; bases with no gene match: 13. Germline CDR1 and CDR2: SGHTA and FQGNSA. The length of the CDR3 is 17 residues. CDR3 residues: CASSPTAGTRATDTQYF. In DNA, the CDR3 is TGTGCCAGCAGCCCAACGGCCGGGACTAGGGCTACAGATACGCAGTATTTT.

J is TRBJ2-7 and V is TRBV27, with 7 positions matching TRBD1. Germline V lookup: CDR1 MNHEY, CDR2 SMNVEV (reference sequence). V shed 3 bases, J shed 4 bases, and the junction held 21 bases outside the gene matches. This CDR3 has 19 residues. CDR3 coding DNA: TGTGCCAGCAGTTTGCGTGCCCCAGGACAGGCCATCTTAACATACGAGCAGTACTTC. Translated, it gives CASSLRAPGQAILTYEQYF.

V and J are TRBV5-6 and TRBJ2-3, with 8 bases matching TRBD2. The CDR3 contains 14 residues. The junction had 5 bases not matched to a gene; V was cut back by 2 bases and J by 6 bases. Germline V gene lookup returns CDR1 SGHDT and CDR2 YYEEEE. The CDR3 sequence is CASSLEAGADTQYF. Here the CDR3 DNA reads TGTGCCAGCAGCTTAGAAGCGGGGGCCGATACGCAGTATTTT.

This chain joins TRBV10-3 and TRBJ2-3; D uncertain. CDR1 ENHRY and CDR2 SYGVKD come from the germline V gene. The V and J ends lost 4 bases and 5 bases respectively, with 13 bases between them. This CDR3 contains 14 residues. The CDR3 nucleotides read TGTGCCATCAGTGGGTCGGAGTCAGGAGATACGCAGTATTTT. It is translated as CAISGSESGDTQYF.

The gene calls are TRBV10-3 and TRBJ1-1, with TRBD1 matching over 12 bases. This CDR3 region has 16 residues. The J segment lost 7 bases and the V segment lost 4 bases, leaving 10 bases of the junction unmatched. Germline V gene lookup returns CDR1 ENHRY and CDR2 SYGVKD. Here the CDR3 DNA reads TGTGCCATCAGTGCGGGACAGGGGGCCTTTAGAAGTGAAGCTTTCTTT. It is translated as CAISAGQGAFRSEAFF.

CDR3 amino acids: CAWSIKGSGNTIYF. The CDR3 DNA follows: TGTGCCTGGAGTATAAAGGGGTCTGGAAACACCATATATTTT. V is TRBV30 and J is TRBJ1-3, with D possibly matching TRBD1 (5 bases). Germline assignment: CDR1 GTSNPN and CDR2 SVGIG (reference sequence). V lost 2 bases, J lost 1 base, and 9 bases lay in between. This CDR3 contains 14 residues.

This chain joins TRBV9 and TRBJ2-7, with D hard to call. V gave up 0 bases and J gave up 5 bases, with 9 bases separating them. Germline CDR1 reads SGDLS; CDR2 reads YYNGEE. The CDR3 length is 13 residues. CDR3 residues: CASSVGQFNEQYF. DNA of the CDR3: TGTGCCAGCAGCGTAGGACAATTCAACGAGCAGTACTTC.

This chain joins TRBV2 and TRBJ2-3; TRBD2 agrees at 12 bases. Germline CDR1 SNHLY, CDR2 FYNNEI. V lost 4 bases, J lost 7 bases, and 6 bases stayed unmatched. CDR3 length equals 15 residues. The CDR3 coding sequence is TGTGCCAGCAGTGCCGCGACTAGCGGGGGCCATACGCAGTATTTT. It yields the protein CASSAATSGGHTQYF.

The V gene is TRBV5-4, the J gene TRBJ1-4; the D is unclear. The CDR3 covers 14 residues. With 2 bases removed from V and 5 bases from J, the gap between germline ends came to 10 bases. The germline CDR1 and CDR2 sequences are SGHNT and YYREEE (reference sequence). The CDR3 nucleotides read TGTGCCAGCAGCTTAGGACGGACCAATGAAAAACTGTTTTTT. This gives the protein CASSLGRTNEKLFF.

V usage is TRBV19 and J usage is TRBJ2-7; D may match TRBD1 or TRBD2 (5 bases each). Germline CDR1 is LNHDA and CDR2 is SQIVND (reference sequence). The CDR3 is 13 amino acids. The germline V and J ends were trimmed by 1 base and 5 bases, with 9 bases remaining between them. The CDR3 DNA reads TGTGCCAGTAGTATAGCGGGACGGGACGAGCAGTACTTC. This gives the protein CASSIAGRDEQYF.

The CDR3 sequence: CALTRGTGDTEAFF. CDR3 coding DNA: TGTGCTTTAACTCGGGGGACAGGGGACACTGAAGCTTTCTTT. The chain combines TRBV30 with TRBJ1-1, with TRBD1 matching over 10 bases. Germline lookup yields CDR1 GTSNPN and CDR2 SVGIG (reference sequence). The CDR3 contains 14 residues.

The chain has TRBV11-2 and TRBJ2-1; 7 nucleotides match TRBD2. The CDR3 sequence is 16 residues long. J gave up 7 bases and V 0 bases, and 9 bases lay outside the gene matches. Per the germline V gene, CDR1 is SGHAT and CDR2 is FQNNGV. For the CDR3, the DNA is TGTGCCAGCAGCTTAGATAGGGCGGGGGTCGCGAATGAGCAGTTCTTC. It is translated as CASSLDRAGVANEQFF.

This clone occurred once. DNA of the CDR3: TGTGCCAGCAGTTCTCTCTTAGGGACAACTAATGAAAAACTGTTTTTT. This encodes CASSSLLGTTNEKLFF. The V and J genes are TRBV28 and TRBJ1-4; D is undetermined. V was shortened by 4 bases and J by 0 bases, with 12 bases between the two germline ends. The CDR3 loop spans 16 amino acids. Germline CDR1 and CDR2: MDHEN and SYDVKM.

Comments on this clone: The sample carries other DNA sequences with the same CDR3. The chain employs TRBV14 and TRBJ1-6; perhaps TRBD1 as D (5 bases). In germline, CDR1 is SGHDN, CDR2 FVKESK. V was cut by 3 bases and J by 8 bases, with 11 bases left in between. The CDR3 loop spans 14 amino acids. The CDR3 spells CASSQGREYSPLHF. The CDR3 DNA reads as TGTGCCAGCAGCCAGGGCAGGGAGTATTCACCCCTCCACTTT.

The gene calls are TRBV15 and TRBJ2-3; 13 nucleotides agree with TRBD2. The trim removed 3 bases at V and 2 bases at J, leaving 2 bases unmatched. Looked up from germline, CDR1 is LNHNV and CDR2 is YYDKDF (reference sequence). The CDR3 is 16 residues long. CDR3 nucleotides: TGTGCCACCAGCAGCGGACTAGCGGGAGCCACAGATACGCAGTATTTT. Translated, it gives CATSSGLAGATDTQYF.

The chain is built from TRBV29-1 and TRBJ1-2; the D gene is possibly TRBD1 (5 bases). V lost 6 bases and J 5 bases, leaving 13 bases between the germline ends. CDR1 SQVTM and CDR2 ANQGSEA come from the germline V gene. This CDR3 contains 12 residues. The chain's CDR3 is CSVGTADYGYTF. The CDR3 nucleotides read TGCAGCGTAGGGACCGCGGATTATGGCTACACCTTC.